Presented here are 19 T cell receptor beta chains from one specimen sequenced in a study of cytomegalovirus exposure and HLA in healthy donors. Primers for the PCR totalled 60 Vbeta and 13 Jbeta. TCRdb's table, derived via immunoSEQ multiplex PCR, lists solely in-frame clones and lacks some. The sample yields fewer than 250,000 clones, more than 75% seen once. The material sequenced was PBMCs. All receptors derive from a male donor in good health and CMV-seronegative.

This clone was detected once. The chain employs TRBV5-1 and TRBJ2-2, with TRBD1 identical over 8 bases. The V segment lost 4 bases and the J segment 5 bases; nucleotides outside the gene matches: 7. This CDR3 region has 15 residues. Germline V gives CDR1 SGHRS, CDR2 YFSETQ. The CDR3 here is CASSQGQVGTGELFF. The CDR3 DNA reads TGCGCCAGCAGCCAGGGACAGGTGGGGACCGGGGAGCTGTTTTTT. Full variable domain (remainder filled in from reference TRBV5-1 and TRBJ2-2): KAGVTQTPRYLIKTRGQQVTLSCSPISGHRSVSWYQQTPGQGLQFLFEYFSETQRNKGNFPGRFSGRQFSNSRSEMNVSTLELGDSALYLCASSQGQVGTGELFFGEGSRLTVL.

The genes are TRBV5-1 and TRBJ2-5; no reliable D call. The germline gives CDR1 SGHRS, CDR2 YFSETQ. V was trimmed by 4 bases and J by 1 base, leaving 5 bases between them. CDR3 size: 12 residues. As DNA, the CDR3 is TGCGCCAGCAGCCAGGTCCAAGAGACCCAGTACTTC. Translating gives CASSQVQETQYF.

DNA of the CDR3: TGTGCCAGCGGGGGGGCTAGCGGGGATAGAAGGACCCAGTACTTC. It encodes CASGGASGDRRTQYF. The chain is built from TRBV5-4 and TRBJ2-5; 9 bases fit TRBD2. The V and J ends lost 7 bases and 7 bases, in that order; junction bases with no gene match: 14. CDR1 and CDR2 from the germline V gene are SGHNT and YYREEE (reference sequence). The CDR3 has 15 residues. The variable domain in full, completed from reference TRBV5-4 and TRBJ2-5, reads ETGVTQSPTHLIKTRGQQVTLRCSSQSGHNTVSWYQQALGQGPQFIFQYYREEENGRGNFPPRFSGLQFPNYSSELNVNALELDDSALYLCASGGASGDRRTQYFGPGTRLLVL.

This clone was seen more than once but under ten times. V gene TRBV10-2 combines with J gene TRBJ2-1; TRBD2 matches at 8 bases. The CDR3 contains 14 residues. J lost 9 bases, V lost 4 bases, and 8 bases had no gene match. CDR1 is WSHSY and CDR2 is SAAADI in the germline V gene. The chain's CDR3 is CASSVISGNGEQFF. The CDR3 coding sequence is TGCGCCAGCAGTGTAATTAGCGGGAACGGTGAGCAGTTCTTC.

This chain connects TRBV30 to TRBJ2-5; D is possibly TRBD2 (5 bases). The CDR3 sequence is 14 residues long. V was trimmed by 0 bases and J by 8 bases, leaving 16 bases between them. Germline loops: CDR1 GTSNPN, CDR2 SVGIG (reference sequence). The CDR3: CAWSVLGRGSTQYF. The DNA for the CDR3 is TGTGCCTGGAGTGTACTAGGCCGAGGGTCCACCCAGTACTTC.

The chain has TRBV28 and TRBJ1-4; TRBD1 matches 10 bases. CDR1 is MDHEN and CDR2 is SYDVKM in the germline V gene. Trimming removed 7 bases from V and 7 bases from J; junction bases left unmatched: 6. The CDR3 totals 14 residues. The CDR3 loop reads CASTLRDRGEKLFF. The CDR3 coding sequence is TGTGCCAGCACCCTAAGGGACAGGGGTGAAAAACTGTTTTTT.

The chain carries TRBV19 and TRBJ1-2; no clear D. The CDR3 is 16 amino acids. Germline CDR1 reads LNHDA; CDR2 reads SQIVND (reference sequence). The V and J ends lost 10 bases and 0 bases respectively, with 21 bases between them. The CDR3 nucleotides are TGTGCCATATATTCTCCCGGGGATAGCTCTAACTATGGCTACACCTTC. Amino acid sequence: CAIYSPGDSSNYGYTF. Based on the CDR3 plus reference TRBV19 and TRBJ1-2, the full variable domain is DGGITQSPKYLFRKEGQNVTLSCEQNLNHDAMYWYRQDPGQGLRLIYYSQIVNDFQKGDIAEGYSVSREKKESFPLTVTSAQKNPTAFYLCAIYSPGDSSNYGYTFGSGTRLTVV.

The chain combines TRBV15 with TRBJ2-7; perhaps TRBD1 as D (5 bases). With 0 bases removed from V and 0 bases from J, the gap between germline ends came to 9 bases. CDR3 length: 15 amino acids. Germline V CDR1 and CDR2: LNHNV, YYDKDF (reference sequence). Here the CDR3 reads CATSREGAPSYEQYF. In DNA form, the CDR3 reads TGTGCCACCAGCAGAGAAGGGGCTCCCTCCTACGAGCAGTACTTC.

The chain is built from TRBV19 and TRBJ1-1; possible D gene TRBD1, 6 bases. CDR3 size: 13 residues. Trimming left V 5 bases short and J 6 bases short, with 13 bases between. The germline CDR1 and CDR2 sequences are LNHDA and SQIVND (reference sequence). In DNA, the CDR3 is TGTGCCAGTAGTCCCGGGACAATGGCTGAAGCTTTCTTT. As protein: CASSPGTMAEAFF. The variable domain in full, with the rest retrieved from reference TRBV19 and TRBJ1-1, is DGGITQSPKYLFRKEGQNVTLSCEQNLNHDAMYWYRQDPGQGLRLIYYSQIVNDFQKGDIAEGYSVSREKKESFPLTVTSAQKNPTAFYLCASSPGTMAEAFFGQGTRLTVV.

This chain links TRBV28 with TRBJ2-5; D is possibly TRBD1 (6 bases). The CDR3 covers 15 residues. V was shortened by 2 bases and J by 2 bases, with 12 bases between the two germline ends. Germline CDR1 and CDR2: MDHEN and SYDVKM. CDR3 in DNA: TGTGCCAGCAGTTTAGGGGCAGGGGAGCAAGAGACCCAGTACTTC. Amino acid sequence: CASSLGAGEQETQYF.

This chain connects TRBV29-1 to TRBJ1-6, with 7 bases fitting TRBD1. CDR1 and CDR2 (germline): SQVTM, ANQGSEA. The CDR3 contains 13 residues. V trimming: 6 bases; J trimming: 3 bases; junction bases outside the gene matches: 2. The CDR3 DNA reads as TGCAGCGTGGGACAGAACTATAATTCACCCCTCCACTTT. Translation: CSVGQNYNSPLHF.

Regarding this clone: Other DNA sequences in the sample encode the same CDR3. The chain couples TRBV30 to TRBJ2-1, with D possibly matching TRBD1 (6 bases). There are 12 residues in the CDR3. V was trimmed by 4 bases and J by 8 bases, leaving 12 bases between them. CDR1 is GTSNPN, CDR2 SVGIG, per germline (reference sequence). The CDR3 protein is CAWTYRVDEQFF. The CDR3 DNA follows: TGTGCCTGGACATACAGGGTTGATGAGCAGTTCTTC.

The chain has TRBV5-1 and TRBJ2-3; TRBD2 matches at 9 bases. Trimming took 3 bases from V and 1 from J; bases not matched to a gene: 3. CDR3 length: 15 residues. Germline lookup yields CDR1 SGHRS and CDR2 YFSETQ. CDR3 amino acids: CASSYLAGGTDTQYF. CDR3 bases: TGCGCCAGCAGCTATTTAGCGGGAGGCACAGATACGCAGTATTTT.

The chain couples TRBV10-2 to TRBJ1-2; no clear D. Germline V lookup: CDR1 WSHSY, CDR2 SAAADI. This CDR3 comprises 13 residues. V was shortened by 0 bases and J by 3 bases, with 5 bases between the two germline ends. The CDR3 sequence is CASSESPDYGYTF. CDR3 nucleotides: TGCGCCAGCAGTGAGTCACCGGACTATGGCTACACCTTC.

The chain recombines TRBV5-1 with TRBJ2-5; TRBD1 aligns across 7 bases. V trimming: 5 bases; J trimming: 3 bases; junction bases outside the gene matches: 10. CDR1 and CDR2 from the germline V gene are SGHRS and YFSETQ. There are 15 residues in the CDR3. CDR3 nucleotides: TGCGCCAGCAGGGGTGGGGCGACAGGGAAAGAGACCCAGTACTTC. Translated, it gives CASRGGATGKETQYF.

This clone was seen more than once but under ten times. The sample contains more than one DNA sequence encoding this CDR3. This chain links TRBV29-1 with TRBJ2-7; 13 bases map to TRBD2. Germline CDR1 SQVTM, CDR2 ANQGSEA. The CDR3 extends over 14 amino acids. V was clipped by 6 bases and J by 1 base; unmatched bases: 3. The CDR3 spells CSVRTSGRSYEQYF. DNA of the CDR3: TGCAGCGTCCGGACTAGCGGGAGATCCTACGAGCAGTACTTC.

The CDR3 reads CASSSSGDEQFF. CDR3 nucleotide sequence: TGCGCCAGCAGCTCTAGCGGAGATGAGCAGTTCTTC. This chain links TRBV5-1 with TRBJ2-1, with 7 bases aligning to TRBD2. V dropped 3 bases and J dropped 8; count of bases not matched to a gene: 2. This CDR3 is built from 12 residues. Germline values: CDR1 SGHRS, CDR2 YFSETQ.

This chain uses TRBV5-1 with TRBJ1-1, with TRBD1 matching over 9 bases. This CDR3 is built from 13 residues. Trimming cost V 4 bases and J 8 bases; bases outside gene matches: 6. Germline V CDR1 and CDR2: SGHRS, YFSETQ. The DNA of the CDR3 is TGCGCCAGCAGCGCAGGGACAGGGCTGGAAGCTTTCTTT. Residues: CASSAGTGLEAFF. The full variable domain, with the rest looked up from reference TRBV5-1 and TRBJ1-1, is KAGVTQTPRYLIKTRGQQVTLSCSPISGHRSVSWYQQTPGQGLQFLFEYFSETQRNKGNFPGRFSGRQFSNSRSEMNVSTLELGDSALYLCASSAGTGLEAFFGQGTRLTVV.

The chain combines TRBV28 with TRBJ2-4, with D possibly being TRBD2 (6 bases). The germline V gene encodes CDR1 MDHEN and CDR2 SYDVKM. The CDR3 runs to 15 residues. The V gene lost 0 bases and the J gene lost 3 bases, with 9 bases spanning the gap. CDR3 in DNA: TGTGCCAGCAGTTTATGGGGGCGGGGCAAAAACATTCAGTACTTC. It is translated as CASSLWGRGKNIQYF. The complete variable domain, with remaining parts taken from reference TRBV28 and TRBJ2-4, reads DVKVTQSSRYLVKRTGEKVFLECVQDMDHENMFWYRQDPGLGLRLIYFSYDVKMKEKGDIPEGYSVSREKKERFSLILESASTNQTSMYLCASSLWGRGKNIQYFGAGTRLSVL.